The rows below give T cell receptor beta chains drawn from one sample of a study of cytomegalovirus exposure and HLA in healthy donors. Sequenced by immunoSEQ multiplex PCR; TCRdb stores in-frame clones only, minus some. The sample lists fewer than 200,000 clones; less than 85% were seen once. Sequencing was carried out using PBMCs. The receptors derive from a man aged 40-50 years in good health and CMV-seronegative. CDR3s include the opening cysteine and the closing phenylalanine or tryptophan. The D gene is left open where the match is weak. The size of a clone is reported for some rows only, either as once, few or many, or as a class for expanded clones.

>TRBJ2-7|TRBV5-4|NA|NA
TGTGCCAGCAGCTTCGGCGGGGTTAGCTCCTACGAGCAGTACTTC
CASSFGGVSSYEQYF
>TRBJ2-2|TRBV11-2|NA|NA
TGTGCCAGCAGCCCCACTCCACTGAACACCGGGGAGCTGTTTTTT
CASSPTPLNTGELFF
>TRBJ2-2|TRBV29-1|TRBD2|NA
TGCAGCGTGGGGACTAGGGGGATCACCGGGGAGCTGTTTTTT
CSVGTRGITGELFF
>TRBJ2-3|TRBV7-3|TRBD1|NA
TGTGCCAGCAGCTTAACTCCCAGGGGGCAGGCAGATACGCAGTATTTT
CASSLTPRGQADTQYF
>TRBJ2-5|TRBV12-5|NA|few
TGTGCTAGTGGTTTGGTAAGGCCAGGGCGTGGAGAGACCCAGTACTTC
CASGLVRPGRGETQYF
>TRBJ1-5|TRBV14|NA|NA
TGTGCCAGCAGCCGTCTTCGTCATAGACAGCCCCAGCATTTT
CASSRLRHRQPQHF
>TRBJ2-1|TRBV27|NA|NA
TGTGCCAGCAGTATTGAGACACCTAATGAGCAGTTCTTC
CASSIETPNEQFF
>TRBJ1-1|TRBV2|NA|NA
TGTGCCAGCAGTGAAGAGGTTTTTGGCCGCAGGTCTGAAGCTTTCTTT
CASSEEVFGRRSEAFF
>TRBJ2-7|TRBV27|TRBD1|NA
TGTGCCAGCAGTTCCTGGGACAGTAACTACGAGCAGTACTTC
CASSSWDSNYEQYF
>TRBJ1-1|TRBV9|NA|NA
TGTGCCAGCAGCGTTGGGAGTGGGGTCGGAGGAGCTTTCTTT
CASSVGSGVGGAFF
>TRBJ1-1|TRBV5-1|NA|once
TGCGCCAGCAGCTTGGCTCCGGGGTCGTACACTGAAGCTTTCTTT
CASSLAPGSYTEAFF
>TRBJ2-3|TRBV6-4|NA|NA
TGTGCCAGCAGTGACTCCGTCACAGATACGCAGTATTTT
CASSDSVTDTQYF
>TRBJ2-2|TRBV7-3|NA|NA
TGTGCCAGCAGCTTAAGCAGGGGCACCGGGGAGCTGTTTTTT
CASSLSRGTGELFF
>TRBJ1-2|TRBV4-2|NA|few
TGTGCCAGCAGCGAAGGAGCAGGGGACTATGGCTACACCTTC
CASSEGAGDYGYTF
>TRBJ2-2|TRBV14|TRBD2|NA
TGTGCCAGCAGCCAAGATTTGCTAGCGGGTAAAACCGGGGAGCTGTTTTTT
CASSQDLLAGKTGELFF
>TRBJ2-7|TRBV19|TRBD2|once
TGTGCCAGTAGCCCGGGGGGTGGTCTTACCTACGAGCAGTACTTC
CASSPGGGLTYEQYF
>TRBJ2-5|TRBV7-3|TRBD2|NA
TGTGCCAGCAGCTTAGGAGCGGGGGGACAAGAGACCCAGTACTTC
CASSLGAGGQETQYF